A selection of T cell receptor beta chains follows, all from one sample in a study of T cells in Graves' hyperthyroidism and ophthalmopathy. TCRdb reprocessed the multiplex PCR reads via MiXCR and lists one record per CDR3 protein. The repertoire holds 500,000 to 700,000 distinct CDR3 sequences, with 16% as singletons. The source material was blood. The source is a young woman with Graves' hyperthyroidism. The CDR3 runs from the conserved cysteine through the conserved F or W. Each record gives: CDR3 DNA, CDR3 protein, D gene, J gene, V gene, clone size. D genes are given only for firm matches. Rows give clone size only sometimes, using once, few, many, or a class for an expanded clone.

CDR3nt: TGTGCCAGCAGCTTAGAGACAGATCATCAGCCCCAGCATTTT; CDR3aa: CASSLETDHQPQHF; d_gene: -; j_gene: TRBJ1-5; v_gene: TRBV7-9; abundance: many
CDR3nt: TGTGCCAGCAGCTTAGTGACAGCTAACGAGCAGTACTTC; CDR3aa: CASSLVTANEQYF; d_gene: -; j_gene: TRBJ2-7; v_gene: TRBV7-6; abundance: -
CDR3nt: TGTGCCAGCAGCCCCTCCGGGCCCGAGACCCAGTACTTC; CDR3aa: CASSPSGPETQYF; d_gene: -; j_gene: TRBJ2-5; v_gene: TRBV6-2/TRBV6-3; abundance: many
CDR3nt: TGTGCCAGCAGCCCGAAGCGGATTCAAGAGACCCAGTACTTC; CDR3aa: CASSPKRIQETQYF; d_gene: -; j_gene: TRBJ2-5; v_gene: TRBV7-2; abundance: many
CDR3nt: TGTGCCAGCAAATGGGGGCCCCTTAATGAAAAACTGTTTTTT; CDR3aa: CASKWGPLNEKLFF; d_gene: -; j_gene: TRBJ1-4; v_gene: TRBV27; abundance: few
CDR3nt: TGTGCCACCAGGCCCCAGGGGGCGAACACTGAAGCTTTCTTT; CDR3aa: CATRPQGANTEAFF; d_gene: TRBD1; j_gene: TRBJ1-1; v_gene: TRBV24-1; abundance: few
CDR3nt: TGTGCCAGCAGCTTAGTACTCCTGCTGGAGACCCAGTACTTC; CDR3aa: CASSLVLLLETQYF; d_gene: -; j_gene: TRBJ2-5; v_gene: TRBV5-8; abundance: many
CDR3nt: TGTGCCAGCAGTTACAGGCTGGGTGACTACAATGAGCAGTTCTTC; CDR3aa: CASSYRLGDYNEQFF; d_gene: -; j_gene: TRBJ2-1; v_gene: TRBV6-2/TRBV6-3; abundance: -
CDR3nt: TGTGCCAGCAGTTTAGCACTAGCGGGTGCCGGAGAGACCCAGTACTTC; CDR3aa: CASSLALAGAGETQYF; d_gene: TRBD2; j_gene: TRBJ2-5; v_gene: TRBV12-3/TRBV12-4; abundance: -
CDR3nt: TGTGCCAGCAGTCCCCAAGGCGGGAGGACCGCCAATGAGCAGTTCTTC; CDR3aa: CASSPQGGRTANEQFF; d_gene: TRBD2; j_gene: TRBJ2-1; v_gene: TRBV12-3/TRBV12-4; abundance: few
CDR3nt: TGTGCCAGCAGCAAACTAGCGGGAGGGCCTGGCGGGGCCTACAATGAGCAGTTCTTC; CDR3aa: CASSKLAGGPGGAYNEQFF; d_gene: TRBD2; j_gene: TRBJ2-1; v_gene: TRBV6-1; abundance: many
CDR3nt: TGTGCCAGCAGCTTGGGAACTACTGGGAATGAGCAGTTCTTC; CDR3aa: CASSLGTTGNEQFF; d_gene: -; j_gene: TRBJ2-1; v_gene: TRBV7-9; abundance: -
CDR3nt: TGTGCCAGCAGCCACGCCGGGACGGATTCCTACGAGCAGTACTTC; CDR3aa: CASSHAGTDSYEQYF; d_gene: -; j_gene: TRBJ2-7; v_gene: TRBV14; abundance: -
CDR3nt: TGTGCCAGCAGCCCGCGCGGACAGTCCCGCAATGAGCAGTTCTTC; CDR3aa: CASSPRGQSRNEQFF; d_gene: -; j_gene: TRBJ2-1; v_gene: TRBV7-9; abundance: -
CDR3nt: TGTGCCAGCAGCCCCCGGACAGAGACAGATACGCAGTATTTT; CDR3aa: CASSPRTETDTQYF; d_gene: -; j_gene: TRBJ2-3; v_gene: TRBV7-9; abundance: few
CDR3nt: TGTGCCAGCAGCAAAACAGTAGGCAATCAGCCCCAGCATTTT; CDR3aa: CASSKTVGNQPQHF; d_gene: -; j_gene: TRBJ1-5; v_gene: TRBV12-3/TRBV12-4; abundance: few
CDR3nt: TGCGCCAGCAGCTTGGATCTAGCGGGGCGTGGTGAGCAGTTCTTC; CDR3aa: CASSLDLAGRGEQFF; d_gene: TRBD2; j_gene: TRBJ2-1; v_gene: TRBV5-1; abundance: -
CDR3nt: TGCGCCAGCAGCTCCCGAACCTTATGGGATACGCAGTATTTT; CDR3aa: CASSSRTLWDTQYF; d_gene: -; j_gene: TRBJ2-3; v_gene: TRBV5-1; abundance: many
CDR3nt: TGTGCCACCAGTGATCCCCTCGGGGGGACCCCCGGCGGGGTAACAGATACGCAGTATTTT; CDR3aa: CATSDPLGGTPGGVTDTQYF; d_gene: TRBD2; j_gene: TRBJ2-3; v_gene: TRBV24-1; abundance: many
CDR3nt: TGTGCCAGCAGCGAGGGAGGACTAGCGGTACCACCAGATACGCAGTATTTT; CDR3aa: CASSEGGLAVPPDTQYF; d_gene: TRBD2; j_gene: TRBJ2-3; v_gene: TRBV7-9; abundance: -
CDR3nt: TGTGCCAGCAGCCAAGTTGCTAGGGAAGCCTACACCTTC; CDR3aa: CASSQVAREAYTF; d_gene: -; j_gene: TRBJ1-2; v_gene: TRBV14; abundance: -
CDR3nt: TGCAGCGTTCGGCCTAGCGGGAGAGGGTCCTACAATGAGCAGTTCTTC; CDR3aa: CSVRPSGRGSYNEQFF; d_gene: TRBD2; j_gene: TRBJ2-1; v_gene: TRBV29-1; abundance: -
CDR3nt: TGTGCCAGCAGCTTTAAGAAGGGGACGGATGAGCAGTTCTTC; CDR3aa: CASSFKKGTDEQFF; d_gene: -; j_gene: TRBJ2-1; v_gene: TRBV7-6; abundance: -
CDR3nt: TGTGCCAGCACCGTTAGCGGGGCCCCTTCCTACGAGCAGTACTTC; CDR3aa: CASTVSGAPSYEQYF; d_gene: TRBD2; j_gene: TRBJ2-7; v_gene: TRBV6-1; abundance: -
CDR3nt: TGTGCCAGCAGATTTCAGGGGGGGGATTCACCCCTCCACTTT; CDR3aa: CASRFQGGDSPLHF; d_gene: TRBD1; j_gene: TRBJ1-6; v_gene: TRBV12-3/TRBV12-4; abundance: many
CDR3nt: TGTGCCAGCAGTATCCGAGGGGGGGAGGAGCTGTTTTTT; CDR3aa: CASSIRGGEELFF; d_gene: -; j_gene: TRBJ2-2; v_gene: TRBV12-3/TRBV12-4; abundance: many
CDR3nt: TGTGCCAGCAGTGAATCGGGGGACTACTACAATGAGCAGTTCTTC; CDR3aa: CASSESGDYYNEQFF; d_gene: TRBD2; j_gene: TRBJ2-1; v_gene: TRBV6-1; abundance: many
CDR3nt: TGCAGTGCGAATACTGGAAACAATCAGCCCCAGCATTTT; CDR3aa: CSANTGNNQPQHF; d_gene: -; j_gene: TRBJ1-5; v_gene: TRBV20-1; abundance: few
CDR3nt: TGTGCCAGCAGTCGTCCGAATCAGTTAAGCTCCTACAATGAGCAGTTCTTC; CDR3aa: CASSRPNQLSSYNEQFF; d_gene: -; j_gene: TRBJ2-1; v_gene: TRBV6-1; abundance: -
CDR3nt: TGTGCCAGCAGCTTCCAGGGAAGGGAAACTGAAGCTTTCTTT; CDR3aa: CASSFQGRETEAFF; d_gene: -; j_gene: TRBJ1-1; v_gene: TRBV11-3; abundance: many
CDR3nt: TGTGCCAGCAGCTTAGGTCCCAGGGGGCTACTGACCGGGGAGCTGTTTTTT; CDR3aa: CASSLGPRGLLTGELFF; d_gene: TRBD1; j_gene: TRBJ2-2; v_gene: TRBV7-2; abundance: many
CDR3nt: TGTGCCAGCAGCGAAGGACTAGCGGGAGGATCCTACAATGAGCAGTTCTTC; CDR3aa: CASSEGLAGGSYNEQFF; d_gene: TRBD2; j_gene: TRBJ2-1; v_gene: TRBV9; abundance: -
CDR3nt: TGTGCCAGCAGCTCGACGGGACTAGCGGGATACAATGAGCAGTTCTTC; CDR3aa: CASSSTGLAGYNEQFF; d_gene: TRBD2; j_gene: TRBJ2-1; v_gene: TRBV7-9; abundance: many
CDR3nt: TGTGCCAGCAGCGAGGCAGGGGGGAAAAACGAGCAGTACTTC; CDR3aa: CASSEAGGKNEQYF; d_gene: -; j_gene: TRBJ2-7; v_gene: TRBV9; abundance: many
CDR3nt: TGTGCCAGCAGCTTCCGGACCTACGAGCAGTACTTC; CDR3aa: CASSFRTYEQYF; d_gene: -; j_gene: TRBJ2-7; v_gene: TRBV7-8; abundance: many
CDR3nt: TGCAGCGTGGGGGTGGGCGCTGAAGCTTTCTTT; CDR3aa: CSVGVGAEAFF; d_gene: -; j_gene: TRBJ1-1; v_gene: TRBV29-1; abundance: -
CDR3nt: TGCAGTGCATACACAGGGAAAGGGTACAATGAGCAGTTCTTC; CDR3aa: CSAYTGKGYNEQFF; d_gene: -; j_gene: TRBJ2-1; v_gene: TRBV20-1; abundance: many